These T cell receptor beta chains were read from a single sample in a study of shared clonotypes between healthy human individuals. TCRdb's table, derived via immunoSEQ multiplex PCR, lists solely in-frame clones and lacks some. Of roughly 1,800,000 clones listed, about 94% are singletons. The source material was naive CD8+ T cells sorted from blood. These receptors were obtained from a man between 18 and 29 years old in good health. The conserved cysteine and the conserved F or W are not part of the CDR3 here. The order of the fields is V gene, J gene, CDR3 protein.

V: TRBV28; J: TRBJ1-5; CDR3: ASSLDGINQPQH
V: TRBV19; J: TRBJ1-5; CDR3: ASSIRDRNQPQH
V: TRBV2; J: TRBJ1-4; CDR3: ASQKRGGERF
V: TRBV29-1; J: TRBJ2-1; CDR3: SVEDPVGRGVLPYNEQF
V: TRBV13; J: TRBJ1-2; CDR3: ASSLGLGQGYGYT
V: TRBV5-1; J: TRBJ2-1; CDR3: ASSLGLAGEDEQF
V: TRBV5-1; J: TRBJ2-2; CDR3: ASIDSTGELF
V: TRBV28; J: TRBJ1-1; CDR3: ASSSGRHTEAF
V: TRBV19; J: TRBJ2-7; CDR3: ASSFGISYEQY
V: TRBV7-9; J: TRBJ2-5; CDR3: ASSFSDRGPQETQY
V: TRBV20-1; J: TRBJ2-1; CDR3: SASPNEQF
V: TRBV5-1; J: TRBJ1-2; CDR3: ASSPGQAVGNYGYT
V: TRBV4-1; J: TRBJ2-7; CDR3: ASSYSGQDYEQY
V: TRBV5-6; J: TRBJ1-1; CDR3: ASSYSLTANTEAF
V: TRBV5-5; J: TRBJ1-2; CDR3: ASSLDSEANYGYT
V: TRBV5-8; J: TRBJ2-2; CDR3: ASSHGELF
V: TRBV13; J: TRBJ2-5; CDR3: ASSSGRGQETQY
V: TRBV15; J: TRBJ1-5; CDR3: ATSRAASNQPQH